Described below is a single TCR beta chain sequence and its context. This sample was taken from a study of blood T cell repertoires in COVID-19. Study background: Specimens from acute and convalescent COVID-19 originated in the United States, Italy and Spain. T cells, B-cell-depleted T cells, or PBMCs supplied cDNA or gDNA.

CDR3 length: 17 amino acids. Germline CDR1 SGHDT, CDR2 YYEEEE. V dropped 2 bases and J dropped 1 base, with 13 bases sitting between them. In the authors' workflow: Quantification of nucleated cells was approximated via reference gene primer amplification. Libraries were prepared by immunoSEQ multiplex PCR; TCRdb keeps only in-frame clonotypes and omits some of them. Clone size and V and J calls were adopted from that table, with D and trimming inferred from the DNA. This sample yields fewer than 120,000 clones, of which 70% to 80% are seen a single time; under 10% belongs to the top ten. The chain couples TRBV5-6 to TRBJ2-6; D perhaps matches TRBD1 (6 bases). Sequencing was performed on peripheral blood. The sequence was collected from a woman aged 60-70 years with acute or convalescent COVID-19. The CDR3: CASSFPLQGSGANVLTF. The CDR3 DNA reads TGTGCCAGCAGCTTCCCCCTACAGGGATCTGGGGCCAACGTCCTGACTTTC.